This is a list of T cell receptor beta chains from one sample in a study of blood T cell repertoires in COVID-19. Sequenced by immunoSEQ multiplex PCR; TCRdb stores in-frame clones only, minus some. The sample lists about 100,000 clones; over 75% were seen once. Sequencing was done on a sample of peripheral blood. Receptor source: a human donor in a cohort sampled during active COVID-19. Each CDR3 is given with its conserved first and last residue. D genes are given only for firm matches. Some rows have no size entry. The others give once, few or many, or a class for an expanded clone.

d_gene	abundance	j_gene	v_gene	CDR3nt	CDR3aa
NA	NA	TRBJ2-7	TRBV12-3/TRBV12-4	TGTGCCAGCACCACCCGCCTTGGCGGGTCGCTTTACTTC	CASTTRLGGSLYF
NA	NA	TRBJ1-5	TRBV18	TGTGCCAGCTCACCCGAACCGACAGGCTGGCAGCATTTT	CASSPEPTGWQHF
TRBD2	NA	TRBJ2-6	TRBV10-3	TGTGCCATCTGGGAGGGGAGCTCTGGGGCCAACGTCCTGACTTTC	CAIWEGSSGANVLTF
TRBD1	once	TRBJ2-7	TRBV5-4	TGTGCCAGCAGCGGGGACAGCCTCCTAGAGCAGTACTTC	CASSGDSLLEQYF
NA	NA	TRBJ1-6	TRBV19	TGTGCCAGTAGGTCAGGCGACCTCTATAATTCACCCCTCCACTTT	CASRSGDLYNSPLHF
NA	NA	TRBJ2-5	TRBV11-3	TGTGCCAGCAGCTTGGACGGGAGTCGGCAAGAGACCCAGTACTTC	CASSLDGSRQETQYF
TRBD1	NA	TRBJ1-4	TRBV5-1	TGCGCCAGCAGCCTACGGACAGGGGCCGGGACTGGGGAAAAACTGTTTTTT	CASSLRTGAGTGEKLFF
NA	NA	TRBJ1-2	TRBV18	TGTGCCAGCTCACCACTGAGAGCGGGAGAAGAGGGCTACACCTTC	CASSPLRAGEEGYTF
TRBD2	NA	TRBJ2-5	TRBV27	TGTGCCAGCAGTTCAGGACTAGCAAGAGAGACCCAGTACTTC	CASSSGLARETQYF
TRBD1	NA	TRBJ2-1	TRBV19	TGTGCCACTAGCCCCCCCCCGGGACAGGGTATCGGTGAGCAGTTCTTC	CATSPPPGQGIGEQFF
NA	NA	TRBJ1-1	TRBV7-9	TGTGCCAGCAGCTCCTTGGGCGGGGGCGGTTTAGCGCCTGAAGCTTTCTTT	CASSSLGGGGLAPEAFF
NA	NA	TRBJ2-5	TRBV28	TGTGCCAGCAGGGCCGGACAGGGAGGGGAGACCCAGTACTTC	CASRAGQGGETQYF
TRBD2	NA	TRBJ2-5	TRBV6-5	TGTGCCACCTTAAAACCTCTAGCGGGGGAGACCCAGTACTTC	CATLKPLAGETQYF
TRBD2	NA	TRBJ2-1	TRBV7-2	TGTGCCAGCAGCTTTTTAAGCGGGACCAACAATGAGCAGTTCTTC	CASSFLSGTNNEQFF
TRBD2	once	TRBJ2-7	TRBV2	TGTGCCAGCAGTGGATCACTAGCGGGAACCGAGCAGTACTTC	CASSGSLAGTEQYF
TRBD2	NA	TRBJ2-3	TRBV7-2	TGTGCCAGCAGCTTATCTAGCGGGTTCACAGATACGCAGTATTTT	CASSLSSGFTDTQYF
NA	NA	TRBJ2-2	TRBV7-2	TGTGCCAGCAGCTCTCGAAACCCAGCGGCGAACACCGGGGAGCTGTTTTTT	CASSSRNPAANTGELFF
TRBD2	NA	TRBJ2-7	TRBV11-2	TGTGCCAGCAGCTTACAACTAGCGGGTGAGCAGTACTTC	CASSLQLAGEQYF
NA	NA	TRBJ1-1	TRBV7-2	TGTGCCAGCAGCTTAAACATTTTCACTGAAGCTTTCTTT	CASSLNIFTEAFF
TRBD1	NA	TRBJ1-1	TRBV28	TGTGCCAGCAGTTTCACAGGGGCGATAAACACTGAAGCTTTCTTT	CASSFTGAINTEAFF
TRBD1	NA	TRBJ2-7	TRBV6-5	TGTGCCAGCATTTATTCTCCGGGACAGGGGATCCACGAGCAGTACTTC	CASIYSPGQGIHEQYF
NA	few	TRBJ2-1	TRBV6-4	TGTGCCAGCAGCCCGACCCCCGGAGGGAGATCTGAGCAGTTCTTC	CASSPTPGGRSEQFF
TRBD1	NA	TRBJ2-7	TRBV7-8	TGTGCCAGCAGCTTAGCGAAGGGGGCTAGGACGTACGAGCAGTACTTC	CASSLAKGARTYEQYF
NA	NA	TRBJ1-2	TRBV6-1	TGTGCCAGCAGTGAAGCGGGGGGATTAAGAGGCTACACCTTC	CASSEAGGLRGYTF
NA	NA	TRBJ1-2	TRBV6-6	TGTGCCAGCAGTTACCCCAGGCCTGACTATGGCTACACCTTC	CASSYPRPDYGYTF
TRBD1	NA	TRBJ1-1	TRBV6-5	TGTGCCAGCGCCCGGGACAGCTACACTGAAGCTTTCTTT	CASARDSYTEAFF
TRBD1	NA	TRBJ2-7	TRBV7-8	TGTGCCAGCAGCTTAAGGGACAGGGGGTTTGACGAGCAGTACTTC	CASSLRDRGFDEQYF
NA	NA	TRBJ2-1	TRBV5-1	TGCGCCAGCAGCTTGGGCGGCTACAATGAGCAGTTCTTC	CASSLGGYNEQFF
NA	NA	TRBJ1-5	TRBV7-2	TGTGCCAGCAGCAGCATGCGTGGCAATCAGCCCCAGCATTTT	CASSSMRGNQPQHF
NA	NA	TRBJ1-3	TRBV2	TGTGCCAGCAGTGAAGCGGGCAGGGCGGTTGGAAACACCATATATTTT	CASSEAGRAVGNTIYF